This T cell receptor (beta chain) was sequenced for a study of blood T cell repertoires in COVID-19 (TCRdb year 2020). Turning to the overall study: Samples from collaborators originated in the United States, Italy and Spain and spanned both the acute and convalescent phases of COVID-19. The material from the prospective study consisted of cDNA or gDNA derived from T cells, B-cell-depleted T cells, or PBMCs. The dataset comprised deeply sampled blood TCRbeta repertoires from subjects exposed to, actively infected with, or recovered from COVID-19. A freely available public database, intended as a resource for researchers studying the immune response to SARS-CoV-2, is where the repertoires were released. Samples came from the ongoing ImmuneRACE study (first 160 participants) plus 1,254 subjects from 6 global collaborators. The sample metadata nearly always contained a de-identified subject ID, COVID-19 status, age in years and sex. Where HLA class I and class II types were available, the types were taken from metadata supplied by the sample provider, not from assay-based typing.

CDR1 and CDR2 are drawn from the germline V gene: SNHLY, FYNNEI. From its cysteine to its phenylalanine, the CDR3 spans 14 amino acids. Only the CDR3 DNA stays, 42 bases, in frame from base 1. Trimming accounts for 6 bases at V and 9 bases at J, while the number of junction bases matched to no gene is 6. What the work shows at the level of the full study, not this receptor alone: Clinical and demographic metadata were provided uncurated, with the amount varying by source and participant.

Participants in the prospective study were enrolled through a virtual design, were aged 18 to 89 years, and lived in under 25 United States geographic areas. Cohort assignment in the prospective study relied on participant-reported clinical history from a screening survey and a study questionnaire. ImmuneRACE Cohort 3 recovered participants were defined by two consecutive negative NP/OP PCR tests, healthcare professional clearance, or symptom resolution. Each participant in the prospective study had whole blood, serum and a nasopharyngeal or oropharyngeal swab collected by mobile phlebotomists. Prospective study participants could optionally give additional blood draws and questionnaires over an approximately two-month period. Blood samples from the prospective study were shipped frozen or at room temperature prior to DNA extraction. The immunoSEQ Assay, a bias-controlled multiplex PCR, was used to amplify TCRbeta CDR3 regions from genomic DNA. The authors' analysis ran thus. Nucleated cell counts per sample were estimated from amplification of reference gene primers within the assay. To quantify the absolute abundance of each unique TCRbeta CDR3 rearrangement, sequence reads were collapsed and filtered. For each sample, productive Simpson clonality was calculated as the square root of Simpson's diversity index over productive rearrangements. TCRdb holds this immuneACCESS table with in-frame rearrangements only. Some clones are missing; in checked studies, unresolved V genes explain under half, and the rest has no known cause. Clonal size and the V and J genes are those of that table, whereas D and trimming came from the DNA. In this sample the table shows approximately 300,000 clones, 87% of which occur a single time. The biggest ten clones account for approximately 5.3% of the sample.

About this clone itself: Its antigen is unknown. No clone much larger than this one lies a single base away; base qualities are absent.

The source material was PBMCs or T cells enriched from blood (not recorded which). The TCR originated in a woman aged 30 to 39 who had recovered from COVID-19. The rearranged segments are TRBV2 and TRBJ1-6; TRBD1 matches 9 bases in the middle. This receptor carries the CDR3 CASSQDRGGSPLHF. The nucleotide sequence reads as follows: TGTGCCAGCAGCCAGGACAGGGGCGGTTCACCCCTCCACTTT.